The 2 T cell receptor beta chains below all came from one sample that was sequenced in a study of metastatic and nonmetastatic thyroid tumors (TCRdb year 2020). The receptor library was made with PCR. Sequencing instrument: Illumina HiSeq 4000. TCRdb handled the public reads itself, with Q25 trimming in fastp and clone calling in MiXCR, and kept productive beta chains. The table for this sample lists tens of thousands of clones; around a quarter of them were counted only once. In total, the top ten clones hold just over 6% of the sample. None of the patients had been given any treatment before thyroid surgery. The sample comprised blood. The receptor source for this set is a female donor with papillary thyroid cancer or a benign thyroid nodule (not recorded which). Some clones in this sample may be carry-over from other donors' samples.

This clone qualifies as medium-sized (0.01 to 0.1%). This sequence joins TRBV20-1 and TRBJ1-2, with a weak D call TRBD1 (5 bases). The CDR3 is 12 residues long. Looked up from germline, CDR1 is DFQATT and CDR2 is SNEGSKA (reference sequence). Trimming stripped 5 bases from V and 2 bases from J, with 9 bases between. In DNA form, the CDR3 reads TGCAGTGCTGGCAGGGACAACTATGGCTACACCTTC. It codes for CSAGRDNYGYTF.

This clone was seen a handful of times. The V gene is TRBV2, the J gene TRBJ2-1; either TRBD1 or TRBD2 may supply D (5 bases each). The CDR3 length is 15 residues. Germline CDR1 reads SNHLY; CDR2 reads FYNNEI. V was clipped by 8 bases and J by 7 bases, with 21 bases between them. Here the CDR3 reads CASALGGDGWNEQFF. CDR3 sequence (DNA): TGTGCCAGCGCTCTTGGGGGTGATGGGTGGAATGAGCAGTTCTTC.